The clone carrying this T cell receptor beta chain was recorded at least ten times. The antigen remains unidentified. Via MiXCR, TCRdb re-called the reads, giving one row per CDR3 protein. Of under 1,400 distinct CDR3 sequences in the sample, 15% to 20% were seen once. This sample stems from a study of liver allograft versus peripheral blood T cells. Overall study context: Recipients' peripheral blood T cell receptor repertoires were compared with those in transplanted livers. Study-level results: It was reported that the T cell receptor repertoires found inside liver allografts differed from those that were detected in peripheral blood.

The CDR3 has 14 amino acids. The V gene end was trimmed by 2 bases and the J gene end by 4 bases; junction bases not matched to a gene: 4. CDR1 and CDR2 (germline): MGHDK, SYGVNS. The sequence came from a human patient who had a liver transplant. Some T cells may be supplied by the graft donor. V usage is TRBV25-1 and J usage is TRBJ1-2; 7 bases agree with TRBD1. The CDR3 DNA sequence: TGTGCCAGCAGTGAACTCGACAGGGTCTATGGCTACACCTTC. It encodes CASSELDRVYGYTF.